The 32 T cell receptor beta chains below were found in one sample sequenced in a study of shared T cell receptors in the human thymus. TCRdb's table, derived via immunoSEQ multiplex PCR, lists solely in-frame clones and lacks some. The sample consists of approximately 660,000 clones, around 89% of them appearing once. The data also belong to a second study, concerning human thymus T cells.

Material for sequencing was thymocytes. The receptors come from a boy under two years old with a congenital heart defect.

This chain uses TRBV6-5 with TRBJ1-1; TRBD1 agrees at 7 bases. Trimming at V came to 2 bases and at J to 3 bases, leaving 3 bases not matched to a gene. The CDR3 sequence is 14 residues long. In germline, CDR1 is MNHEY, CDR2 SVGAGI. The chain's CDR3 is CASSYTGQDTEAFF. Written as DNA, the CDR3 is TGTGCCAGCAGTTACACTGGACAGGACACTGAAGCTTTCTTT.

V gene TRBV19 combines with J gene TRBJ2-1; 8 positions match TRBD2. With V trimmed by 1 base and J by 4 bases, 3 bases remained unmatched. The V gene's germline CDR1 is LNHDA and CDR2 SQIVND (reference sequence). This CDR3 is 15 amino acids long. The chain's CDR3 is CASSIGASGYNEQFF. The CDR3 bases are TGTGCCAGTAGTATAGGGGCTAGCGGGTACAATGAGCAGTTCTTC.

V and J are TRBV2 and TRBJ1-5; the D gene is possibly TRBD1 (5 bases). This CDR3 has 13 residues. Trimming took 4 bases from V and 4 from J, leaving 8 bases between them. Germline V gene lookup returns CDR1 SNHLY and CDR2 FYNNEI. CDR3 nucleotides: TGTGCCAGCAGTGCCAGGGTTAATCAGCCCCAGCATTTT. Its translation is CASSARVNQPQHF.

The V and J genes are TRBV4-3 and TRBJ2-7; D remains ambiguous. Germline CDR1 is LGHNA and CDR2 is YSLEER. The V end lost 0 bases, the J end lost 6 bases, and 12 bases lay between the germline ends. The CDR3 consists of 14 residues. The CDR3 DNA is TGCGCCAGCAGCCAAGATCGTTGGGCCGCCGAGCAGTACTTC. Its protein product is CASSQDRWAAEQYF.

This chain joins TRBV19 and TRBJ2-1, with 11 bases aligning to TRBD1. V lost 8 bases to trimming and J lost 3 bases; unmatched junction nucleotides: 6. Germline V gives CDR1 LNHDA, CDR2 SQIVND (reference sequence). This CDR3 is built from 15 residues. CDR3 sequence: CASGRGTGGYNEQFF. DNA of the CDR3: TGTGCCAGTGGCCGCGGGACAGGGGGCTACAATGAGCAGTTCTTC. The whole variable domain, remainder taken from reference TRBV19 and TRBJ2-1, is DGGITQSPKYLFRKEGQNVTLSCEQNLNHDAMYWYRQDPGQGLRLIYYSQIVNDFQKGDIAEGYSVSREKKESFPLTVTSAQKNPTAFYLCASGRGTGGYNEQFFGPGTRLTVL.

CDR3 residues: CASSIDLASEGYEQYF. CDR3 nucleotides: TGTGCCAGTAGTATAGATCTGGCTAGCGAGGGCTACGAGCAGTACTTC. V is TRBV19 and J is TRBJ2-7, with D possibly TRBD2 on 6 matching bases. This CDR3 has 16 amino acids. V lost 0 bases to trimming and J lost 3 bases, with 15 bases between them. CDR1 and CDR2 (germline): LNHDA, SQIVND (reference sequence).

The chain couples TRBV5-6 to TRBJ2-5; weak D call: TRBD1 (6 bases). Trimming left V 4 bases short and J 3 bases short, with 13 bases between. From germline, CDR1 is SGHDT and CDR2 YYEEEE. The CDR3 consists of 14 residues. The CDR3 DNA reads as TGTGCCAGCAGCCCGGCCGACAGGAAAGAGACCCAGTACTTC. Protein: CASSPADRKETQYF.

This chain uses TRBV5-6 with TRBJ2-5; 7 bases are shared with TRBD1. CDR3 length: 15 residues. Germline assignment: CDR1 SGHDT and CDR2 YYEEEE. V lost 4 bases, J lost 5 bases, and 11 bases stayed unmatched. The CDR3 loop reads CASSRMITGDETQYF. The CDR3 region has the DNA TGTGCCAGCAGCCGGATGATTACAGGGGACGAGACCCAGTACTTC.

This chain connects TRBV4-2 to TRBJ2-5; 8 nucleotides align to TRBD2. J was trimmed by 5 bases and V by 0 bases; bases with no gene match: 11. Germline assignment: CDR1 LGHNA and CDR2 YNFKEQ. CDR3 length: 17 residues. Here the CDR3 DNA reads TGTGCCAGCAGCCAAGAGATACGGGAGGGCCCGGAGGAGACCCAGTACTTC. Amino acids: CASSQEIREGPEETQYF.

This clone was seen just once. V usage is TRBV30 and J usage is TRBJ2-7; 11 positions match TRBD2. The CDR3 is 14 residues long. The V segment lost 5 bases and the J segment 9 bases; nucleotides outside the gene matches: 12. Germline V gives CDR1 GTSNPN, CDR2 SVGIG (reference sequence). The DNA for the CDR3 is TGTGCCTGGGGACTAGCGGGTGGGTCGGGAGGGCAGTACTTC. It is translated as CAWGLAGGSGGQYF.

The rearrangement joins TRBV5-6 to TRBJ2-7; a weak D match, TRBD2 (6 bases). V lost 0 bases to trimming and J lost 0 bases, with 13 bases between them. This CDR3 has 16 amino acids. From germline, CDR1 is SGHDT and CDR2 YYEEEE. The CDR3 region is CASSLAPGLSSYEQYF. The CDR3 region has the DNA TGTGCCAGCAGCTTGGCCCCGGGACTCAGCTCCTACGAGCAGTACTTC.

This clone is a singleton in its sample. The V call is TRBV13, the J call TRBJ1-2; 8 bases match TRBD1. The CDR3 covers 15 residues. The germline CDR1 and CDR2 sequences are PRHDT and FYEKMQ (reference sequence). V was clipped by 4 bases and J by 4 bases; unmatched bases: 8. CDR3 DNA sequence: TGTGCCAGCAGCTCGGGACAGGACCTATCCTATGGCTACACCTTC. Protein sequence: CASSSGQDLSYGYTF. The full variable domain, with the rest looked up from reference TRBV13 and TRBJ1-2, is AAGVIQSPRHLIKEKRETATLKCYPIPRHDTVYWYQQGPGQDPQFLISFYEKMQSDKGSIPDRFSAQQFSDYHSELNMSSLELGDSALYFCASSSGQDLSYGYTFGSGTRLTVV.

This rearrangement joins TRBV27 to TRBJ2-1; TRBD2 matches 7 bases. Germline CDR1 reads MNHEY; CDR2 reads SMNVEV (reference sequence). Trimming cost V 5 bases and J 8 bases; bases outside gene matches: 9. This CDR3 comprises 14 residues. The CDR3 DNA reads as TGTGCCAGCAGTCGCCGACTAGCAAGGGATGAGCAGTTCTTC. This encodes CASSRRLARDEQFF.

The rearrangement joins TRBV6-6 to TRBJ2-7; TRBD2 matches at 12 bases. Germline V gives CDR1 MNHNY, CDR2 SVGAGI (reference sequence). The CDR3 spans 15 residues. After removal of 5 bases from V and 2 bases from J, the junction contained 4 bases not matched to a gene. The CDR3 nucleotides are TGTGCCAGCAGTAACCGGACTAGCGGGACCTACGAGCAGTACTTC. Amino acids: CASSNRTSGTYEQYF.

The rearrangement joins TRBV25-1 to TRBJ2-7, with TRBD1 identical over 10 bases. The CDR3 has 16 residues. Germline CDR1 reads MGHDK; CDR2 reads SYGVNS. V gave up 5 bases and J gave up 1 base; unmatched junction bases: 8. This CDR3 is CASSCYRDRGSYEQYF. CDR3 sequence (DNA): TGTGCCAGCAGTTGCTACCGGGACAGGGGTTCCTACGAGCAGTACTTC.

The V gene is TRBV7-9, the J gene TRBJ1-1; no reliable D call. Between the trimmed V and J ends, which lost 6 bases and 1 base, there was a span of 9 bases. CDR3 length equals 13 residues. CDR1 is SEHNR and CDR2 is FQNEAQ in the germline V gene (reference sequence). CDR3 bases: TGTGCCAGCAGGGGAGTATGGAACACTGAAGCTTTCTTT. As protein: CASRGVWNTEAFF.

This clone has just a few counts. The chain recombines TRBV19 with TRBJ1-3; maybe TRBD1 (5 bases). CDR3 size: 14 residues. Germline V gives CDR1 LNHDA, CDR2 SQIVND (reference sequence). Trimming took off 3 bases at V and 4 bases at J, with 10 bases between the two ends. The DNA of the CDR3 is TGTGCCAGTAGTATGGGAGGGGACGGAAACACCATATATTTT. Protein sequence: CASSMGGDGNTIYF.

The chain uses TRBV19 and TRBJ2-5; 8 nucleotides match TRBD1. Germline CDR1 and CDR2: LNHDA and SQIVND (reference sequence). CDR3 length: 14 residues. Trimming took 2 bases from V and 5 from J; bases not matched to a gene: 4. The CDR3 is CASSIRTGRETQYF. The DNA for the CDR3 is TGTGCCAGTAGTATACGGACAGGGAGGGAGACCCAGTACTTC.

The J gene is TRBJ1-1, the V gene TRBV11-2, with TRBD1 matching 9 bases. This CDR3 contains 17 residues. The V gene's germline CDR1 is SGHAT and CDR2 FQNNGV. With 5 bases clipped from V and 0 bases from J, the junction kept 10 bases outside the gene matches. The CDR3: CASSLGRTGVMNTEAFF. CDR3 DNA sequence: TGTGCCAGCAGCCTCGGGAGGACAGGGGTTATGAACACTGAAGCTTTCTTT.

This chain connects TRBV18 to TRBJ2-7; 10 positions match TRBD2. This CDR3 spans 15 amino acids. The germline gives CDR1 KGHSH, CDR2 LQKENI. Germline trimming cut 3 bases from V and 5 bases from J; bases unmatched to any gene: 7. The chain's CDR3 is CASSPEREGGDEQYF. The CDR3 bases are TGTGCCAGCTCACCGGAGCGGGAGGGTGGCGACGAGCAGTACTTC.

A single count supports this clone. CDR3 protein: CSVRNDRSRGEAFF. CDR3 nucleotide sequence: TGCAGCGTCCGAAATGACAGGTCGAGGGGCGAAGCTTTCTTT. The chain joins TRBV29-1 to TRBJ1-1; D possibly corresponds to TRBD1 (6 bases). Germline V gene data show CDR1 as SQVTM and CDR2 as ANQGSEA. There are 14 residues in the CDR3. V shed 6 bases and J shed 8 bases, with 22 bases lying between them.

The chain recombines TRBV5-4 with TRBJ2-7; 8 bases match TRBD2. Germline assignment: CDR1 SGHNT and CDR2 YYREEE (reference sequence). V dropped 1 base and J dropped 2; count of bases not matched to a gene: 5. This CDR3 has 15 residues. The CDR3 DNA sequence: TGTGCCAGCAGCTTGTACGGGAGGGCCCCCTACGAGCAGTACTTC. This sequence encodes CASSLYGRAPYEQYF.

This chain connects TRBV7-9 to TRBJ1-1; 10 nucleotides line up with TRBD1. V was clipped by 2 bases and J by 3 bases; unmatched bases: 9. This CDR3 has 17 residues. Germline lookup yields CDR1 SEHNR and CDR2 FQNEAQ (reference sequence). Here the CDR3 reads CASSLITDRGVDTEAFF. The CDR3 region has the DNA TGTGCCAGCAGCTTAATAACGGACAGGGGGGTGGACACTGAAGCTTTCTTT.

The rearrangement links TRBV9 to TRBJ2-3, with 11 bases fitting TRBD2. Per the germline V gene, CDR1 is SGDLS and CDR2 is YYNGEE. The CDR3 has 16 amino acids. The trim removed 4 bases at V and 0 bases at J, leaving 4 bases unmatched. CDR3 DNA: TGTGCCAGCAGCCCACCTAGCGGGGGGAGCACAGATACGCAGTATTTT. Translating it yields CASSPPSGGSTDTQYF.

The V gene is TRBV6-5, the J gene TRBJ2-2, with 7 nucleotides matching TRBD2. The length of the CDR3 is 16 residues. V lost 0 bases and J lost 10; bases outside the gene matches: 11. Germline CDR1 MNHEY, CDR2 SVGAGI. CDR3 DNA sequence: TGTGCCAGCAGTTACTCGCCGGGACTACACCGGAAGGAGCTGTTTTTT. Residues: CASSYSPGLHRKELFF.

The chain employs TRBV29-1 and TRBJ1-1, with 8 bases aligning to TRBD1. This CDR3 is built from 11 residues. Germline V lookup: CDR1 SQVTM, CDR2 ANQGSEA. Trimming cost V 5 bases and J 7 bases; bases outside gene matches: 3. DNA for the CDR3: TGCAGCGTTCGGACAGGGTGTGAAGCTTTCTTT. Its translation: CSVRTGCEAFF.

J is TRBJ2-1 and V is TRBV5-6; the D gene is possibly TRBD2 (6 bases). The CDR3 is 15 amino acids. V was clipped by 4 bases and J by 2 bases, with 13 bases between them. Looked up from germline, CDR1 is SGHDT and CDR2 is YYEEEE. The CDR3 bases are TGTGCCAGCAGCCGGAGGGCCCCTACCTACAATGAGCAGTTCTTC. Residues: CASSRRAPTYNEQFF.

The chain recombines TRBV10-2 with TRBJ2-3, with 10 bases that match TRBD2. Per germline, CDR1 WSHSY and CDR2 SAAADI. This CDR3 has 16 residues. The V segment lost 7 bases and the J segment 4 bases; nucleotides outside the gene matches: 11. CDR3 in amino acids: CASTPRASGSPDTQYF. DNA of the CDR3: TGCGCCAGCACCCCCCGGGCTAGCGGGAGTCCAGATACGCAGTATTTT.

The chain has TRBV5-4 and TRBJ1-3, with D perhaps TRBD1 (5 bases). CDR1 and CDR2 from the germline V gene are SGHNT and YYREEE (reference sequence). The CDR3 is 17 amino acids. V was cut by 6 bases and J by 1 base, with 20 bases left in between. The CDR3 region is CASTIAGALGSGNTIYF. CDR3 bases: TGTGCCAGCACCATAGCTGGGGCCCTCGGTTCTGGAAACACCATATATTTT.

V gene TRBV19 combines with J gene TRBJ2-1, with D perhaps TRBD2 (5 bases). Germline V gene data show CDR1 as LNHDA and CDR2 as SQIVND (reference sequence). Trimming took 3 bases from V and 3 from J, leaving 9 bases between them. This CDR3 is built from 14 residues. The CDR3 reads CASSIRDSYNEQFF. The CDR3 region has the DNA TGTGCCAGTAGTATCCGGGATAGCTACAATGAGCAGTTCTTC. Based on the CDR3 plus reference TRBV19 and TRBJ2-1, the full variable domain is DGGITQSPKYLFRKEGQNVTLSCEQNLNHDAMYWYRQDPGQGLRLIYYSQIVNDFQKGDIAEGYSVSREKKESFPLTVTSAQKNPTAFYLCASSIRDSYNEQFFGPGTRLTVL.

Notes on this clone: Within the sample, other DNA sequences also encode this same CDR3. The CDR3 nucleotides are TGTGCCAGCAGTGAATCCGAGAACGGAGTCCCCTACAATGAGCAGTTCTTC. It encodes CASSESENGVPYNEQFF. The rearrangement links TRBV25-1 to TRBJ2-1; D not resolved. Germline V gene lookup returns CDR1 MGHDK and CDR2 SYGVNS. Between the trimmed V and J ends, which lost 1 base and 2 bases, there was a span of 15 bases. The length of the CDR3 is 17 residues.

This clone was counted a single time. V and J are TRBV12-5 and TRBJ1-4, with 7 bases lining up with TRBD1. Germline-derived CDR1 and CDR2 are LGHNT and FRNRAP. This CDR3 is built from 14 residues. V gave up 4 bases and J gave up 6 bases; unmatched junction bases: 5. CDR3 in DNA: TGTGCTAGTGGTTCGGGGCAGGGGGATGAAAAACTGTTTTTT. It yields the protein CASGSGQGDEKLFF. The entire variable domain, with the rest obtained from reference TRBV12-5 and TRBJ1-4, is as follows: DARVTQTPRHKVTEMGQEVTMRCQPILGHNTVFWYRQTMMQGLELLAYFRNRAPLDDSGMPKDRFSAEMPDATLATLKIQPSEPRDSAVYFCASGSGQGDEKLFFGSGTQLSVL.